One and the same sample provided the 9 T cell receptor beta chains below, sequenced in a study of cytomegalovirus exposure and HLA in healthy donors. PCR employed 60 Vbeta and 13 Jbeta primers. This table comes from immunoSEQ multiplex PCR, and its TCRdb copy is limited to in-frame clones, with some not included. The repertoire consists of about 130,000 clones, with 65% to 90% occurring once and the leading ten covering 1.2%. Sequenced input: PBMCs. The receptors come from a girl under 10 years old in good health and CMV-seronegative.

This clone appeared a single time. The chain recombines TRBV18 with TRBJ1-4; perhaps TRBD1 as D (6 bases). This CDR3 is built from 16 residues. V shed 4 bases and J shed 0 bases, with 12 bases lying between them. CDR1 and CDR2 from the germline V gene are KGHSH and LQKENI. DNA of the CDR3: TGTGCCAGCTCACAGTACAGGGTAGCAACTAATGAAAAACTGTTTTTT. Translated: CASSQYRVATNEKLFF.

The CDR3 DNA reads TGTGCCAGCAGCGTAGTTTCTAGCGGGGGCATCTTTGGTGAGCAGTTCTTC. Translation gives CASSVVSSGGIFGEQFF. The chain uses TRBV9 and TRBJ2-1, with 10 nucleotides matching TRBD2. This CDR3 contains 17 residues. J was trimmed by 9 bases and V by 0 bases; bases with no gene match: 12. CDR1 and CDR2 from the germline V gene are SGDLS and YYNGEE.

The chain employs TRBV7-8 and TRBJ2-7; D is undetermined. Germline lookup yields CDR1 SGHVS and CDR2 FQNEAQ. The CDR3 sequence is 13 residues long. Trimming took off 0 bases at V and 1 base at J, with 4 bases between the two ends. The CDR3 DNA reads TGTGCCAGCAGCTTAGCCTTATCCTACGAGCAGTACTTC. Translation gives CASSLALSYEQYF. Drawing the rest from reference TRBV7-8 and TRBJ2-7, the complete variable domain is GAGVSQSPRYKVAKRGQDVALRCDPISGHVSLFWYQQALGQGPEFLTYFQNEAQLDKSGLPSDRFFAERPEGSVSTLKIQRTQQEDSAVYLCASSLALSYEQYFGPGTRLTVT.

Points on this clone: Other nucleotide sequences in the sample specify the same CDR3. This sequence joins TRBV6-1 and TRBJ1-6; 9 bases are a match to TRBD1. Germline loops: CDR1 MNHNS, CDR2 SASEGT. The CDR3 totals 15 residues. The J segment lost 13 bases and the V segment lost 6 bases, leaving 13 bases of the junction unmatched. CDR3 DNA sequence: TGTGCCAGCAGGTCGGAGGGACAGGGTGGGTCCCCCCTCCACTTT. Protein sequence: CASRSEGQGGSPLHF.

Here the CDR3 reads CASSSTGTYGYTF. The CDR3 DNA is TGTGCCAGCAGTTCCACAGGGACCTATGGCTACACCTTC. The chain has TRBV27 and TRBJ1-2; D is possibly TRBD1 (6 bases). Germline V CDR1 and CDR2: MNHEY, SMNVEV (reference sequence). Trimming shortened V by 4 bases and J by 4 bases, and 10 bases separated the two germline ends. CDR3 length equals 13 residues.

Comments on this clone: At one of its ends the junction is not consistent with the germline gene, which may arise from a read error. The chain is built from TRBV7-7 and TRBJ2-7; TRBD1 agrees at 8 bases. The germline V gene encodes CDR1 SSHAT and CDR2 FNYEAQ (reference sequence). The CDR3 consists of 15 residues. CDR3 sequence reads: CASSLRTGGSEEQYF. The CDR3 region has the DNA TGTGCTAGCAGCTTACGAACAGGGGGGTCGGAGGAGCAGTACTTC.

The V and J genes are TRBV7-9 and TRBJ2-7; a weak D match, TRBD2 (6 bases). Germline CDR1 SEHNR, CDR2 FQNEAQ (reference sequence). The CDR3 is 13 amino acids. Trimming removed 5 bases at V and 3 bases at J, with 11 bases between. The CDR3 coding sequence is TGTGCCAGCAGCCTGGGACTCGTCTACGAGCAGTACTTC. Amino acid sequence: CASSLGLVYEQYF.

The chain combines TRBV28 with TRBJ1-5; unclear D gene. The CDR3 has 16 residues. CDR1 MDHEN and CDR2 SYDVKM come from the germline V gene. V lost 7 bases, J lost 0 bases, and 16 bases lay in between. Written as DNA, the CDR3 is TGTGCCAGCACCCCGTTCCGCAGACATAGCAATCAGCCCCAGCATTTT. Translation gives CASTPFRRHSNQPQHF. Variable domain in full (rest from reference TRBV28 and TRBJ1-5): DVKVTQSSRYLVKRTGEKVFLECVQDMDHENMFWYRQDPGLGLRLIYFSYDVKMKEKGDIPEGYSVSREKKERFSLILESASTNQTSMYLCASTPFRRHSNQPQHFGDGTRLSIL.

The chain has TRBV29-1 and TRBJ2-1; D unclear. The CDR3 sequence is 13 residues long. V was shortened by 3 bases and J by 4 bases, with 10 bases between the two germline ends. The germline CDR1 and CDR2 sequences are SQVTM and ANQGSEA. The CDR3, as DNA: TGCAGCGTTGATTTGCAGACTTACAATGAGCAGTTCTTC. Amino acids: CSVDLQTYNEQFF.